These 5 T cell receptor beta chains share one sample of origin, sequenced in a study of long-term antiretroviral therapy in people with HIV. Survey-level immunoSEQ v3.0 assays were run. The table came from immunoSEQ multiplex PCR; TCRdb's copy has only in-frame clones and leaves some out. The sample lists about 21,000 clones, less than 85% seen once, with over 8% in the top ten. The specimen comprised unsorted PBMCs, sampled at the start of antiretroviral therapy. These receptors came from a man aged 45-65 years with HIV.

The CDR3 DNA reads TGCGCCAGCAGTGGACAGCTCTCCTACAATGAGCAGTTCTTC. The encoded protein is CASSGQLSYNEQFF. This rearrangement joins TRBV10-1 to TRBJ2-1, with D possibly TRBD1 on 5 matching bases. Trimming removed 4 bases at V and 0 bases at J, with 7 bases between. The CDR3 contains 14 residues. Germline V gene lookup returns CDR1 WNHNN and CDR2 SYGVQD (reference sequence).

The table lists this clone with a count of one. V gene TRBV21-1 combines with J gene TRBJ1-5. TRBV21-1 is reported as a pseudogene. The CDR3 consists of 15 residues. The DNA for the CDR3 is TGTGCCAGCAGCCTCCAGTCGGGGTACTGGCAGCCCCAGCATTTT. Protein product: CASSLQSGYWQPQHF.

The chain has TRBV18 and TRBJ1-5; D remains unclear. Between the trimmed V and J ends, which lost 5 bases and 5 bases, there was a span of 16 bases. CDR1 is KGHSH, CDR2 LQKENI, per germline. The CDR3 length is 15 residues. The CDR3 bases are TGTGCCAGCTCAAGGAACGAATACGGGCATCAGCCCCAGCATTTT. It specifies CASSRNEYGHQPQHF. Based on the CDR3 plus reference TRBV18 and TRBJ1-5, the full variable domain is NAGVMQNPRHLVRRRGQEARLRCSPMKGHSHVYWYRQLPEEGLKFMVYLQKENIIDESGMPKERFSAEFPKEGPSILRIQQVVRGDSAAYFCASSRNEYGHQPQHFGDGTRLSIL.

This clone was detected only a few times. This chain's CDR3 is CASRPGQGALHF. Written as DNA, the CDR3 is TGTGCCAGCAGACCCGGACAGGGGGCCCTCCACTTT. The rearrangement joins TRBV6-5 to TRBJ1-6; TRBD1 agrees at 10 bases. The CDR3 is made up of 12 amino acids. Germline-derived CDR1 and CDR2 are MNHEY and SVGAGI. Trimming cost V 6 bases and J 14 bases; bases outside gene matches: 4.

CDR3 loop: CASSLTTGYNSPLHF. The DNA of the CDR3 is TGTGCCAGCAGCTTAACTACAGGCTATAATTCACCCCTCCACTTT. This sequence joins TRBV7-3 and TRBJ1-6; TRBD1 is a possible D gene (5 bases). V was clipped by 0 bases and J by 3 bases, with 6 bases between them. Germline V gene data show CDR1 as SGHTA and CDR2 as FQGTGA. This CDR3 has 15 residues.